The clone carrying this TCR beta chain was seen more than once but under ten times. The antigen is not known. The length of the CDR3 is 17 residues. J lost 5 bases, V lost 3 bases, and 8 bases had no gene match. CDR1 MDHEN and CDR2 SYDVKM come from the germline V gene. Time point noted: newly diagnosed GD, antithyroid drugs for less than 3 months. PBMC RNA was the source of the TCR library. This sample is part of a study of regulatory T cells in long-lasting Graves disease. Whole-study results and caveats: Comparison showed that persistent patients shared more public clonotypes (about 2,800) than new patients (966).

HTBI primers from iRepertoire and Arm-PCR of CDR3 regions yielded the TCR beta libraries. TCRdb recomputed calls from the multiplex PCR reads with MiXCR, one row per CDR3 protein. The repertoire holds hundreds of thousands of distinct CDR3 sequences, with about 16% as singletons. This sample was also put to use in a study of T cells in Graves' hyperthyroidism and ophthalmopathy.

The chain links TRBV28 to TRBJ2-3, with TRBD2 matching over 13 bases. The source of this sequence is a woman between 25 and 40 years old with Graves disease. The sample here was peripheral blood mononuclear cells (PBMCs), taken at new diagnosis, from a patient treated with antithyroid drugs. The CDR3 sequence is CASSFGGLAGNQDTQYF. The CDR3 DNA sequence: TGTGCCAGCAGTTTCGGGGGACTAGCGGGAAATCAAGATACGCAGTATTTT.